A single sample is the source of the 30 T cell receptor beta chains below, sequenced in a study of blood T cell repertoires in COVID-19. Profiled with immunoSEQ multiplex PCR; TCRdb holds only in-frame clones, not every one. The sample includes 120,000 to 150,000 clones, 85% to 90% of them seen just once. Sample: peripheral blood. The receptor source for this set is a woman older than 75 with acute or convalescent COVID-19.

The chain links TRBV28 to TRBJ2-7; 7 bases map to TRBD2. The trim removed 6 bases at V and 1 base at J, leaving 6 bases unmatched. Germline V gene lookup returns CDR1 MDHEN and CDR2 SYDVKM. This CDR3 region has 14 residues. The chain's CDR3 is CASSSGTTSYEQYF. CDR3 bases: TGTGCCAGCAGCTCCGGGACTACATCCTACGAGCAGTACTTC. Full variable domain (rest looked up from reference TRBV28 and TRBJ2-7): DVKVTQSSRYLVKRTGEKVFLECVQDMDHENMFWYRQDPGLGLRLIYFSYDVKMKEKGDIPEGYSVSREKKERFSLILESASTNQTSMYLCASSSGTTSYEQYFGPGTRLTVT.

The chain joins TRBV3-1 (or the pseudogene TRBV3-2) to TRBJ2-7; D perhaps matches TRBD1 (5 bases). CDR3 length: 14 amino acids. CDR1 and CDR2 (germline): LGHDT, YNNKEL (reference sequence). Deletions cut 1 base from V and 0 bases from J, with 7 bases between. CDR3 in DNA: TGTGCCAGCAGCCAAGGACAGTTCTCCTACGAGCAGTACTTC. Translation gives CASSQGQFSYEQYF.

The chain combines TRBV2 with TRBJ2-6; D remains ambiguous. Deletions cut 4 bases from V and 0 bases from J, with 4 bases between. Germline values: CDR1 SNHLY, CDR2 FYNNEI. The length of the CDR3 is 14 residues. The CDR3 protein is CASSGDSGANVLTF. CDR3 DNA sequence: TGTGCCAGCAGTGGAGACTCTGGGGCCAACGTCCTGACTTTC.

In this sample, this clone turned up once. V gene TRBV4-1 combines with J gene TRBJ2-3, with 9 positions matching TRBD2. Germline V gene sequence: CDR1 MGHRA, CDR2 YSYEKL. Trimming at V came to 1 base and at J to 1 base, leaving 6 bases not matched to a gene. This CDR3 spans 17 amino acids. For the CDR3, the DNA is TGCGCCAGCAGCCAAGCCCGAGCGGGGGGAGGCACAGATACGCAGTATTTT. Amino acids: CASSQARAGGGTDTQYF.

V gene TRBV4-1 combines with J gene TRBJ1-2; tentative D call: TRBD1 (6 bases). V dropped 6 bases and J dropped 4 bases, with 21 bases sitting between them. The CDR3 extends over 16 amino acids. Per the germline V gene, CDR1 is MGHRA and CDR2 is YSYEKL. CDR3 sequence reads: CASSPDTGNRIYGYTF. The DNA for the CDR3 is TGCGCCAGCAGTCCTGACACAGGGAACCGTATCTATGGCTACACCTTC.

CDR3 region: CASSSSSGVYNEQFF. DNA of the CDR3: TGTGCCAGCAGCTCCTCTAGCGGGGTCTACAATGAGCAGTTCTTC. J is TRBJ2-1 and V is TRBV11-2, with TRBD2 matching over 9 bases. From germline, CDR1 is SGHAT and CDR2 FQNNGV. This CDR3 contains 15 residues. V lost 4 bases to trimming and J lost 3 bases; unmatched junction nucleotides: 4.

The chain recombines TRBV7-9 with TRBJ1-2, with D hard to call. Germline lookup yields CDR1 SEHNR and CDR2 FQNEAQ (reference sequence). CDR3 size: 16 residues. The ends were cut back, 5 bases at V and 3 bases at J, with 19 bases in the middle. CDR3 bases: TGTGCCAGCAGCCTAGGCCTCTACGGGTATCACTATGGCTACACCTTC. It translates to CASSLGLYGYHYGYTF.

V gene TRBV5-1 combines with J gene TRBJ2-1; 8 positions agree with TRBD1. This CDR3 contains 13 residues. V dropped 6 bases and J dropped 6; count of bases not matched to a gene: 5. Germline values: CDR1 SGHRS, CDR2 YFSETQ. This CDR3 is CASMGQEGNEQFF. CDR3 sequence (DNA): TGCGCCAGCATGGGACAGGAGGGCAATGAGCAGTTCTTC.

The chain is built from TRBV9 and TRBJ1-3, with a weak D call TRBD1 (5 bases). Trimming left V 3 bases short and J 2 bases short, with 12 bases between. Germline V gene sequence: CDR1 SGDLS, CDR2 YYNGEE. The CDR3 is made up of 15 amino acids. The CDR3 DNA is TGTGCCAGCAGCGATCGGGGGACGGCTGGAAACACCATATATTTT. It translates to CASSDRGTAGNTIYF.

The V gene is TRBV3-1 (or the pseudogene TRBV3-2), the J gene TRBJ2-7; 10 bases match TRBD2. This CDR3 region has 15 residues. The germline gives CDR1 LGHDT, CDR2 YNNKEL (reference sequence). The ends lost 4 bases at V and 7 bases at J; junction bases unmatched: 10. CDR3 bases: TGTGCCAGCAGCCTGCTCGGACTAGCGGAGGGGGAGCAGTACTTC. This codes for CASSLLGLAEGEQYF.

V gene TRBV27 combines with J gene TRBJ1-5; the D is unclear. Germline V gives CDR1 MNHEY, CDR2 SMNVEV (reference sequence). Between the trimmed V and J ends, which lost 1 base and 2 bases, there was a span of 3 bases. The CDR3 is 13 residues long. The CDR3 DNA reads TGTGCCAGCAGTTTATTAGGCAATCAGCCCCAGCATTTT. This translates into CASSLLGNQPQHF.

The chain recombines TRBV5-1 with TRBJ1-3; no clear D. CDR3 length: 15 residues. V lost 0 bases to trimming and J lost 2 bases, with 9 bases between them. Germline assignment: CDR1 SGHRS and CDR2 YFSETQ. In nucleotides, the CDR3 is TGCGCCAGCAGCTTGGCGGGGATGGCTGGAAACACCATATATTTT. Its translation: CASSLAGMAGNTIYF.

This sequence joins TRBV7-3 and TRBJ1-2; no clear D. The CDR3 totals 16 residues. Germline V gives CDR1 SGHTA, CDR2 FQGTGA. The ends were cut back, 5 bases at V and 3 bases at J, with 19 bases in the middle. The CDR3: CASSPSAGPLHYGYTF. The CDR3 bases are TGTGCCAGCAGCCCATCCGCTGGGCCCCTACACTATGGCTACACCTTC.

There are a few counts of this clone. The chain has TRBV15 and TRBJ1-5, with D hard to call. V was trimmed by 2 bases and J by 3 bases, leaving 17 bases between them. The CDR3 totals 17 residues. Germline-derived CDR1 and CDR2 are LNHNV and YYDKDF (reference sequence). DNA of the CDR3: TGTGCCACCAGCAGAACCATCGGGGATAGCGTCAATCAGCCCCAGCATTTT. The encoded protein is CATSRTIGDSVNQPQHF. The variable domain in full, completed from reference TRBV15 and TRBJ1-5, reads DAMVIQNPRYQVTQFGKPVTLSCSQTLNHNVMYWYQQKSSQAPKLLFHYYDKDFNNEADTPDNFQSRRPNTSFCFLDIRSPGLGDTAMYLCATSRTIGDSVNQPQHFGDGTRLSIL.

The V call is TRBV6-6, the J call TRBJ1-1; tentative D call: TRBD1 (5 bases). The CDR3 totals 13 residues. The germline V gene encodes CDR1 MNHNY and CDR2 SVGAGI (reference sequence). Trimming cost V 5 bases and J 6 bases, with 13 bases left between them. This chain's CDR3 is CASSPWAGPEAFF. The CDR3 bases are TGTGCCAGCAGTCCCTGGGCGGGGCCTGAAGCTTTCTTT.

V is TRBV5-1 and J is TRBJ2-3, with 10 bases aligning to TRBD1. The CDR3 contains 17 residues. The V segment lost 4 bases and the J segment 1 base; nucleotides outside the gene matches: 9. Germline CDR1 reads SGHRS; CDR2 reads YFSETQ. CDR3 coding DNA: TGCGCCAGCAGCATTGCCGCCGGGACAGGGGGCACAGATACGCAGTATTTT. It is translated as CASSIAAGTGGTDTQYF.

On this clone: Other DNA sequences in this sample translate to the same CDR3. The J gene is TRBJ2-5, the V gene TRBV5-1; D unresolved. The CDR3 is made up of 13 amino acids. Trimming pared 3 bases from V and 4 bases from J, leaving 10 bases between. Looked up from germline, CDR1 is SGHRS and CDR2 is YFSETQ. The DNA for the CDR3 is TGCGCCAGCAGCTCCGTATCAGGAGAGACCCAGTACTTC. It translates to CASSSVSGETQYF.

The CDR3, as DNA: TGTGCCAGCAGTCAACGGGACAGCGGAAACACCATATATTTT. Protein: CASSQRDSGNTIYF. The J gene is TRBJ1-3, the V gene TRBV6-5; 7 positions agree with TRBD1. Germline assignment: CDR1 MNHEY and CDR2 SVGAGI. J gave up 4 bases and V 5 bases, and 5 bases lay outside the gene matches. The CDR3 sequence is 14 residues long.

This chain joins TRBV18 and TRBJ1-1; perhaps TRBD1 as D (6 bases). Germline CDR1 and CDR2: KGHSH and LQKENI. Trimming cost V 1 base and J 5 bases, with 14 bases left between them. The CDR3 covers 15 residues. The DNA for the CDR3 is TGTGCCAGCTCACCACTAGACCAGGGGTATACTGAAGCTTTCTTT. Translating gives CASSPLDQGYTEAFF.

The CDR3 DNA sequence: TGTGCCAGCAGCTCAAGGGGGCGCCTACGAATTAGCACAGATACGCAGTATTTT. The encoded protein is CASSSRGRLRISTDTQYF. The V and J genes are TRBV7-2 and TRBJ2-3; TRBD1 matches at 7 bases. V was clipped by 4 bases and J by 0 bases; unmatched bases: 13. Germline CDR1 is SGHTA and CDR2 is FQGNSA. The CDR3 loop spans 18 amino acids.

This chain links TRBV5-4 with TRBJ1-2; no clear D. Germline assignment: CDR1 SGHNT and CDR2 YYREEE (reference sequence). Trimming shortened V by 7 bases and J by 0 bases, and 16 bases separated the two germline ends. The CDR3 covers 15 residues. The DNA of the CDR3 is TGTGCCAGCTCCCGTTATGGAGGGTCTAACTATGGCTACACCTTC. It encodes CASSRYGGSNYGYTF.

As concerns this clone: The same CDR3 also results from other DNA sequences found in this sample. CDR3 loop: CASSLAGGNQPQHF. In DNA, the CDR3 is TGTGCCAGCAGCTTAGCCGGGGGCAATCAGCCCCAGCATTTT. V gene TRBV7-9 combines with J gene TRBJ1-5; D is unresolved. The CDR3 has 14 residues. Germline values: CDR1 SEHNR, CDR2 FQNEAQ (reference sequence). Deletions cut 0 bases from V and 2 bases from J, with 5 bases between. Combining the CDR3 with reference TRBV7-9 and TRBJ1-5 gives the whole variable domain DTGVSQNPRHKITKRGQNVTFRCDPISEHNRLYWYRQTLGQGPEFLTYFQNEAQLEKSRLLSDRFSAERPKGSFSTLEIQRTEQGDSAMYLCASSLAGGNQPQHFGDGTRLSIL.

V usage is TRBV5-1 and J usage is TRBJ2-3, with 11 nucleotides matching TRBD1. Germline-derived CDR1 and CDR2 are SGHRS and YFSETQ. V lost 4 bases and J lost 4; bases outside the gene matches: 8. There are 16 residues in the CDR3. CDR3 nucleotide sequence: TGCGCCAGCAGCATTACCCCGGGACAGGGGGCAGATACGCAGTATTTT. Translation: CASSITPGQGADTQYF.

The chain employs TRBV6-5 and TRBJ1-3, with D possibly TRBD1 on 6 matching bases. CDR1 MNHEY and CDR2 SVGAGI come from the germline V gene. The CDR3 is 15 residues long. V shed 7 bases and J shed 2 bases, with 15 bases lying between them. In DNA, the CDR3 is TGTGCCAGCAAACGAGGGGGGGGCACTGGAAACACCATATATTTT. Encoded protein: CASKRGGGTGNTIYF.

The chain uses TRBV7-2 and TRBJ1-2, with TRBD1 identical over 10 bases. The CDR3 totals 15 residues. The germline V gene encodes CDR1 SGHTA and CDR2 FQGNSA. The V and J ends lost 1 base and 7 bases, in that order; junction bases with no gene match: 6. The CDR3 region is CASSLEGQGGGGYTF. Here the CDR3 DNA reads TGTGCCAGCAGCTTAGAAGGACAGGGGGGAGGTGGCTACACCTTC.

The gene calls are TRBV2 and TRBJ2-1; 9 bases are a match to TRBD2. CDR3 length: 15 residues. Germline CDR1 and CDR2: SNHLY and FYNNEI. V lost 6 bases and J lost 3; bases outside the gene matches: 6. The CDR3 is CASRERGDNYNEQFF. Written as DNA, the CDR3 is TGTGCCAGCAGGGAGCGGGGGGACAACTACAATGAGCAGTTCTTC. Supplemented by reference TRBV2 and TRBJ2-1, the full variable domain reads EPEVTQTPSHQVTQMGQEVILRCVPISNHLYFYWYRQILGQKVEFLVSFYNNEISEKSEIFDDQFSVERPDGSNFTLKIRSTKLEDSAMYFCASRERGDNYNEQFFGPGTRLTVL.

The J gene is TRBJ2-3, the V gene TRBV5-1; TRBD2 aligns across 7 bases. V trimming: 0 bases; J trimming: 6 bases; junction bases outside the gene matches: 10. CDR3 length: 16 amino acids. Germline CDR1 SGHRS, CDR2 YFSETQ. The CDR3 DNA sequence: TGCGCCAGCAGCTTGGCGACTAGCAGTTCGTCGGATACGCAGTATTTT. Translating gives CASSLATSSSSDTQYF.

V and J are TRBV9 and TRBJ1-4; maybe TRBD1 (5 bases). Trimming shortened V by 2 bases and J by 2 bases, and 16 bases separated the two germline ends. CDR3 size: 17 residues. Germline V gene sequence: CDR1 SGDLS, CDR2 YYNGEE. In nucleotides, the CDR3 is TGTGCCAGCAGCGTCAGTGGGGCCTCTCTGACTAATGAAAAACTGTTTTTT. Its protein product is CASSVSGASLTNEKLFF.

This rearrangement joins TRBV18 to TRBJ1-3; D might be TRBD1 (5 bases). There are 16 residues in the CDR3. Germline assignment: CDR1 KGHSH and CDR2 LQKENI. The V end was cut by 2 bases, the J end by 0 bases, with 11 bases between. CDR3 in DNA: TGTGCCAGCTCACCATTGGGGGGAACCTCTGGAAACACCATATATTTT. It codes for CASSPLGGTSGNTIYF.

The CDR3 DNA is TGTGCCAGCAGCTTTAGTCGGAGGAATTCACCCCTCCACTTT. This codes for CASSFSRRNSPLHF. The rearrangement links TRBV5-4 to TRBJ1-6; D is uncertain. CDR1 and CDR2 from the germline V gene are SGHNT and YYREEE (reference sequence). The V end was cut by 2 bases, the J end by 7 bases, with 10 bases between. The CDR3 length is 14 residues.